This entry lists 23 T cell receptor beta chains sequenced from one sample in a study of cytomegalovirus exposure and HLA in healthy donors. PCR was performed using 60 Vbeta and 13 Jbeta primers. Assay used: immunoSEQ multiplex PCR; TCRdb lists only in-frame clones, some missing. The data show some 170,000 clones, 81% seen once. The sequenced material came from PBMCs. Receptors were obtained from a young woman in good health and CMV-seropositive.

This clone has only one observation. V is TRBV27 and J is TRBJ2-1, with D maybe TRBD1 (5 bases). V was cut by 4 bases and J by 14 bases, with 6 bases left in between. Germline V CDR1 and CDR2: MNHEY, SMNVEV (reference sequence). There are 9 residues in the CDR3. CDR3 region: CASSWGEFF. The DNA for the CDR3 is TGTGCCAGCAGTTGGGGCGAGTTCTTC.

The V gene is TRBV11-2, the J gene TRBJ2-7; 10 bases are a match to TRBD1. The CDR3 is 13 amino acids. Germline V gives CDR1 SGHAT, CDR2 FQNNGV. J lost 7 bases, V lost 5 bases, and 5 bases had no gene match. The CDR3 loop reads CASSRTGGREQYF. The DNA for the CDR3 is TGTGCCAGCAGCCGGACAGGGGGAAGAGAGCAGTACTTC. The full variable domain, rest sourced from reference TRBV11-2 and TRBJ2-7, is EAGVAQSPRYKIIEKRQSVAFWCNPISGHATLYWYQQILGQGPKLLIQFQNNGVVDDSQLPKDRFSAERLKGVDSTLKIQPAKLEDSAVYLCASSRTGGREQYFGPGTRLTVT.

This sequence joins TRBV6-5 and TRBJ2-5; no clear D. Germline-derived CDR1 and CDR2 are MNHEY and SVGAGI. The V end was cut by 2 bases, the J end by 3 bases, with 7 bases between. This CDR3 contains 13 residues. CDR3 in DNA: TGTGCCAGCAGTTACATCCCCGAAGAGACCCAGTACTTC. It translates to CASSYIPEETQYF.

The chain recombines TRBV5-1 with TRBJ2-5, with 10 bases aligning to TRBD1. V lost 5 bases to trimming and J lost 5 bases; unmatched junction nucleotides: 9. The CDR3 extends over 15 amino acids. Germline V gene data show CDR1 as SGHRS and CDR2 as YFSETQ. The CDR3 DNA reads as TGCGCCAGCAGAAATGACAGGGGGCGGGTGGAGACCCAGTACTTC. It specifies CASRNDRGRVETQYF.

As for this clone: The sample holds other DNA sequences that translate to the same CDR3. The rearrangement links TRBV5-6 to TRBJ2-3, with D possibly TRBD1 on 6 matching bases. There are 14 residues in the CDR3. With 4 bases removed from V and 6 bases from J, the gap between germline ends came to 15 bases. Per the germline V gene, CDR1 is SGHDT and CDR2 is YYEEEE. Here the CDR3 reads CASSRDGQTDTQYF. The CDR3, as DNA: TGTGCCAGCAGCCGGGACGGACAGACGGATACGCAGTATTTT.

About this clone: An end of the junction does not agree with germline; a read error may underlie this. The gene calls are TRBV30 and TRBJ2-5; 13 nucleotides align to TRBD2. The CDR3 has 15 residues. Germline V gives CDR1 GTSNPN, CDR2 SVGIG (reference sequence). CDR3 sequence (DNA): TGTGCCTGGTTTCCACCCCCGGGACTAGCGGGAAGGAGGCACTTC. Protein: CAWFPPPGLAGRRHF.

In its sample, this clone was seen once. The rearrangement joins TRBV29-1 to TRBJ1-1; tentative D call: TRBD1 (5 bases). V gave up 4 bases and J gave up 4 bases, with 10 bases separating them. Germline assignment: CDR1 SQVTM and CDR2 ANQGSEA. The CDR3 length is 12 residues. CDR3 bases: TGCAGCGTTGTCTACGGGGGCACTGAAGCTTTCTTT. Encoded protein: CSVVYGGTEAFF.

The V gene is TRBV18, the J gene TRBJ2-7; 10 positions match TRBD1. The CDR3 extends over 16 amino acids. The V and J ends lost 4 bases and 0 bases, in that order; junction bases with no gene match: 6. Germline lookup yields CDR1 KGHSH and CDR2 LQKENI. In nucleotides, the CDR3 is TGTGCCAGCTCACAACTCGGGACAGGGGCCTCCTACGAGCAGTACTTC. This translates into CASSQLGTGASYEQYF.

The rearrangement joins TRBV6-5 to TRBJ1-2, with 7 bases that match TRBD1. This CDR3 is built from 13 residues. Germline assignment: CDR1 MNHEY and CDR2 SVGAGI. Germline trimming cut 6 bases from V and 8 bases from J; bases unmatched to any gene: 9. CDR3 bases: TGTGCCAGCAGGCGGATCAGGGGGAGCGGCTACACCTTC. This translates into CASRRIRGSGYTF.

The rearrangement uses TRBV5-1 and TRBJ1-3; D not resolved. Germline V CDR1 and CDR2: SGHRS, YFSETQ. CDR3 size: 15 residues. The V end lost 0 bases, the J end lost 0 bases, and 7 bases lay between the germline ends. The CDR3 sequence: CASSLVPVSGNTIYF. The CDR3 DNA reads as TGCGCCAGCAGCTTGGTACCGGTCTCTGGAAACACCATATATTTT.

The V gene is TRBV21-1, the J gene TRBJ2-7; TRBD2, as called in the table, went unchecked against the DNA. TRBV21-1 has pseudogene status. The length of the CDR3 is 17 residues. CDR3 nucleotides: TGTGCCAGCAGCGAAAAAGGAGGGGTGGACGGCTCCTACGAGCAGTACTTC. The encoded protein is CASSEKGGVDGSYEQYF.

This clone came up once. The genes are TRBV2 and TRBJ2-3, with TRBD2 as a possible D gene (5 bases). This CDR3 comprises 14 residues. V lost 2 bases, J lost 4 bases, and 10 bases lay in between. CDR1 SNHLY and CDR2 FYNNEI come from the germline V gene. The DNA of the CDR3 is TGTGCCAGCAGTGAACCTGACGGGGCAGATACGCAGTATTTT. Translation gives CASSEPDGADTQYF.

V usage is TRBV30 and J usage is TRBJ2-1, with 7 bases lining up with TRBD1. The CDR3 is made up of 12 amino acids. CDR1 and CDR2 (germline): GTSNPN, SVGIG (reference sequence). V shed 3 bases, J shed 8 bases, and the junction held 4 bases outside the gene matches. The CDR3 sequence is CAWSPDRDEQFF. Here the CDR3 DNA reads TGTGCCTGGAGCCCCGACAGGGATGAGCAGTTCTTC.

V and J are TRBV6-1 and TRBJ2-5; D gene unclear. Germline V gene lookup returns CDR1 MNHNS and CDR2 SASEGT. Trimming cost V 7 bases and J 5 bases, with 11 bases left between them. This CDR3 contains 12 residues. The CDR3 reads CASTPMGETQYF. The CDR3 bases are TGTGCCAGCACCCCAATGGGCGAGACCCAGTACTTC.

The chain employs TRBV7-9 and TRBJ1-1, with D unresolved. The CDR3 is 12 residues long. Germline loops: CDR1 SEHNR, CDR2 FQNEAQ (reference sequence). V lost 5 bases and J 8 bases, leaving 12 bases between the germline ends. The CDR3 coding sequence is TGTGCCAGCAGCCTACCTAACCGAGAAGCTTTCTTT. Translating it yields CASSLPNREAFF.

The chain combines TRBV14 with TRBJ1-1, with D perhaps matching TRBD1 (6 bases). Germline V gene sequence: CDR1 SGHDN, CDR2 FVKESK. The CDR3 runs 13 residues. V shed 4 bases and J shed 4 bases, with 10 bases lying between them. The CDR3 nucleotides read TGTGCCAGCAGCCCGAGGGGGTCCACTGAAGCTTTCTTT. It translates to CASSPRGSTEAFF. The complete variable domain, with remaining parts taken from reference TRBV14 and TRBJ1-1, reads EAGVTQFPSHSVIEKGQTVTLRCDPISGHDNLYWYRRVMGKEIKFLLHFVKESKQDESGMPNNRFLAERTGGTYSTLKVQPAELEDSGVYFCASSPRGSTEAFFGQGTRLTVV.

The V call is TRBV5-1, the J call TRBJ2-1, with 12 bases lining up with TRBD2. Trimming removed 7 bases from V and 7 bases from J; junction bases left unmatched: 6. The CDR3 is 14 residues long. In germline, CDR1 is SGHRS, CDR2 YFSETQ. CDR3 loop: CASGGTSGPNEQFF. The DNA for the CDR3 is TGCGCCAGCGGCGGGACTAGCGGGCCAAATGAGCAGTTCTTC.

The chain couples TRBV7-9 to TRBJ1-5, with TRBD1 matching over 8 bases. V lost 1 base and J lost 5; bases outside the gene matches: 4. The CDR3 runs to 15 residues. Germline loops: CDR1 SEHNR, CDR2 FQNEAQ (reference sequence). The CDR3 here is CASSLGTGLHQPQHF. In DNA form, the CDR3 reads TGTGCCAGCAGCTTAGGGACAGGGCTACATCAGCCCCAGCATTTT.

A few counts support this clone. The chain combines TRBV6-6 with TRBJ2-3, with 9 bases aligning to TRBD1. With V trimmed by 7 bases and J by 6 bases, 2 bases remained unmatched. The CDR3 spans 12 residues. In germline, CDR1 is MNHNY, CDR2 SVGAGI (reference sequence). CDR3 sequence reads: CASTGQGDTQYF. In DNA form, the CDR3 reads TGTGCCAGCACCGGACAGGGGGATACGCAGTATTTT.

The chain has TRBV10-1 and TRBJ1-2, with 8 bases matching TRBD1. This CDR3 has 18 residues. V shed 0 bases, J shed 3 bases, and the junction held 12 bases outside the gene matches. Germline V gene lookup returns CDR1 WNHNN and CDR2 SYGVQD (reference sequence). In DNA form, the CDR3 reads TGCGCCAGCAGTGAGTCGTGCAGGGGGCGCATCGGGGACTATGGCTACACCTTC. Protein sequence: CASSESCRGRIGDYGYTF.

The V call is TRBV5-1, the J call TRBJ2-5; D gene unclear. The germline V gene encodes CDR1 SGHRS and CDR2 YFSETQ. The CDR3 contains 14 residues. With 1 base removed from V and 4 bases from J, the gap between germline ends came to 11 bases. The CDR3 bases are TGCGCCAGCAGCTTGTCGGCTAGAAGAGAGACCCAGTACTTC. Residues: CASSLSARRETQYF.

In DNA, the CDR3 is TGTGCCAGCAGACCAGGACAGCTTGCTGGAAACACCATATATTTT. This encodes CASRPGQLAGNTIYF. The chain recombines TRBV2 with TRBJ1-3; D perhaps matches TRBD1 (6 bases). Looked up from germline, CDR1 is SNHLY and CDR2 is FYNNEI. This CDR3 contains 15 residues. Trimming cost V 6 bases and J 2 bases, with 14 bases left between them.

CDR3: CASSILTGPNTGELFF. The CDR3 DNA reads as TGTGCCAGTAGTATTCTGACAGGCCCGAACACCGGGGAGCTGTTTTTT. The chain couples TRBV19 to TRBJ2-2; TRBD1 might be the D (6 bases). The CDR3 runs to 16 residues. Trimming removed 3 bases from V and 0 bases from J, with 11 bases in between. The V gene's germline CDR1 is LNHDA and CDR2 SQIVND (reference sequence). Combining the CDR3 with reference TRBV19 and TRBJ2-2 gives the whole variable domain DGGITQSPKYLFRKEGQNVTLSCEQNLNHDAMYWYRQDPGQGLRLIYYSQIVNDFQKGDIAEGYSVSREKKESFPLTVTSAQKNPTAFYLCASSILTGPNTGELFFGEGSRLTVL.